This entry describes one T cell receptor (beta chain). Using a J-beta primer mix together with a sample-barcoded 5' primer, a second PCR was run for roughly 7 to 11 cycles. TCRdb called the 5' RACE reads again in MiXCR, with one record for every CDR3 protein. Of over 600,000 distinct CDR3 sequences listed, about 56% are singletons. V was shortened by 4 bases and J by 2 bases, with 9 bases between the two germline ends. In germline, CDR1 is SGHRS, CDR2 YFSETQ. This CDR3 has 13 residues. The sample is drawn from a study of blood T cells in healthy people across ages. For the study at large: Using template switching, researchers captured about one barcoded beta molecule for each two T cells.

The specimen was blood. This sequence was found in a man aged 35-49 years in good health. V usage is TRBV5-1 and J usage is TRBJ2-5; D is unresolved. For the CDR3, the DNA is TGCGCCAGCAGCCAAGTCCTACAAGAGACCCAGTACTTC. This codes for CASSQVLQETQYF.